The 12 T cell receptor beta chains in this list originate from one sample, sequenced in a study of response to subunit inactivated influenza vaccine. TCRdb re-derived calls from the RT-PCR reads in MiXCR, one entry per CDR3 protein. The data contain about 520,000 distinct CDR3 sequences, 25% of them singletons. The source material was CD4+ T cells sorted from PBMCs, sampled about 5 days after vaccination. The receptors were sampled from a man aged 45-65 years who received an inactivated influenza vaccine.

V gene TRBV5-4 combines with J gene TRBJ2-5, with D perhaps matching TRBD2 (6 bases). The CDR3 is made up of 15 amino acids. The germline gives CDR1 SGHNT, CDR2 YYREEE (reference sequence). V was trimmed by 0 bases and J by 3 bases, leaving 12 bases between them. The CDR3 here is CASSLDSRGEETQYF. DNA of the CDR3: TGTGCCAGCAGCTTGGACTCGCGGGGCGAAGAGACCCAGTACTTC.

The CDR3 spells CASSQTQRTDTQYF. CDR3 nucleotide sequence: TGTGCCAGCAGCCAAACTCAGCGGACAGATACGCAGTATTTT. The chain uses TRBV3-1 and TRBJ2-3; D is perhaps TRBD2 (5 bases). The CDR3 is 14 amino acids. Trimming took off 2 bases at V and 3 bases at J, with 9 bases between the two ends. CDR1 and CDR2 (germline): LGHDT, YNNKEL (reference sequence).

This clonotype was seen more than once but under ten times. The chain is built from TRBV7-6 and TRBJ2-1; D not resolved. The V end was cut by 4 bases, the J end by 6 bases, with 13 bases between. The CDR3 is made up of 14 amino acids. The germline CDR1 and CDR2 sequences are SGHVS and FNYEAQ. CDR3 DNA sequence: TGTGCCAGCAGCTCCCTCGATAGGAGCAATGAGCAGTTCTTC. This translates into CASSSLDRSNEQFF.

The V gene is TRBV6-6, the J gene TRBJ2-5, with TRBD1 identical over 8 bases. The CDR3 contains 13 residues. J lost 5 bases, V lost 2 bases, and 1 base had no gene match. Germline CDR1 MNHNY, CDR2 SVGAGI (reference sequence). CDR3 DNA: TGTGCCAGCAGTTACGCAGGGGGCGAGACCCAGTACTTC. This sequence encodes CASSYAGGETQYF.

The V call is TRBV5-1, the J call TRBJ2-3, with 11 nucleotides matching TRBD2. Germline CDR1 is SGHRS and CDR2 is YFSETQ. The CDR3 loop spans 15 amino acids. V was clipped by 3 bases and J by 4 bases; unmatched bases: 4. CDR3 residues: CASSSTSGAADTQYF. The DNA of the CDR3 is TGCGCCAGCAGCTCGACTAGCGGGGCGGCAGATACGCAGTATTTT.

This clonotype appeared a few times. The chain is built from TRBV6-1 and TRBJ2-7; D might be TRBD2 (6 bases). Germline-derived CDR1 and CDR2 are MNHNS and SASEGT. V dropped 6 bases and J dropped 5 bases, with 17 bases sitting between them. CDR3 length: 14 residues. CDR3 nucleotide sequence: TGTGCCAGCAGACCTCTCGGGGGTAAAGACGAGCAGTACTTC. Amino acids: CASRPLGGKDEQYF.

This chain joins TRBV5-1 and TRBJ2-7, with unresolved D. Deletions cut 0 bases from V and 3 bases from J, with 10 bases between. Germline CDR1 is SGHRS and CDR2 is YFSETQ. This CDR3 contains 14 residues. CDR3 DNA sequence: TGCGCCAGCAGCTTGGGACACACTCTCTACGAGCAGTACTTC. It encodes CASSLGHTLYEQYF.

The sample holds many counts of this clonotype. The gene calls are TRBV10-2 and TRBJ1-2; the D is unclear. CDR1 and CDR2 from the germline V gene are WSHSY and SAAADI. Trimming left V 10 bases short and J 1 base short, with 16 bases between. The CDR3 sequence is 14 residues long. The CDR3 reads CATAGAGINYGYTF. In nucleotides, the CDR3 is TGCGCCACCGCGGGCGCGGGGATTAACTATGGCTACACCTTC.

By share, this clonotype ranks as medium-sized (0.01 to 0.1%). The chain employs TRBV7-2 and TRBJ2-3, with TRBD1 as a possible D gene (5 bases). The length of the CDR3 is 15 residues. Trimming took 5 bases from V and 2 from J, leaving 14 bases between them. The germline V gene encodes CDR1 SGHTA and CDR2 FQGNSA. The CDR3 region has the DNA TGTGCCAGCAGCACCTTAGGGGATAACACAGATACGCAGTATTTT. This gives the protein CASSTLGDNTDTQYF. Looking up the rest from reference TRBV7-2 and TRBJ2-3 gives the full variable domain: GAGVSQSPSNKVTEKGKDVELRCDPISGHTALYWYRQSLGQGLEFLIYFQGNSAPDKSGLPSDRFSAERTGGSVSTLTIQRTQQEDSAVYLCASSTLGDNTDTQYFGPGTRLTVL.

In its sample, this clonotype was seen once. This chain connects TRBV3-1 to TRBJ2-7; TRBD1 matches 7 bases. V lost 1 base, J lost 5 bases, and 5 bases stayed unmatched. Germline lookup yields CDR1 LGHDT and CDR2 YNNKEL (reference sequence). The CDR3 covers 14 residues. CDR3 bases: TGTGCCAGCAGCCAAGGACAGGGTGTCAACGAGCAGTACTTC. It encodes CASSQGQGVNEQYF.

The gene calls are TRBV18 and TRBJ1-1; the D is unclear. Trimming took off 4 bases at V and 1 base at J, with 4 bases between the two ends. The CDR3 is 12 amino acids. CDR1 is KGHSH, CDR2 LQKENI, per germline. In DNA, the CDR3 is TGTGCCAGCTCACGCCCGAACACTGAAGCTTTCTTT. This gives the protein CASSRPNTEAFF. Variable domain in full (rest from reference TRBV18 and TRBJ1-1): NAGVMQNPRHLVRRRGQEARLRCSPMKGHSHVYWYRQLPEEGLKFMVYLQKENIIDESGMPKERFSAEFPKEGPSILRIQQVVRGDSAAYFCASSRPNTEAFFGQGTRLTVV.

This chain joins TRBV11-1 and TRBJ2-3; TRBD2 matches 9 bases. This CDR3 is 18 amino acids long. Germline loops: CDR1 SGHAT, CDR2 FQDESV (reference sequence). V was clipped by 4 bases and J by 1 base; unmatched bases: 12. The CDR3 DNA reads TGTGCCAGCAGCTCCCCCCCAGGCGGGGGGGGTCGCACAGATACGCAGTATTTT. Its protein product is CASSSPPGGGGRTDTQYF.